The clone carrying this TCR beta chain is a singleton in its sample. This specimen belongs to a study of blood T cell repertoires in COVID-19. At the level of the study: The analysed material was cDNA or gDNA that came from T cells, B-cell-depleted T cells, or PBMCs.

The CDR3 is 16 residues long. Germline lookup yields CDR1 SGHRS and CDR2 YFSETQ. V lost 3 bases, J lost 1 base, and 4 bases stayed unmatched. In the original workflow: Amplification with reference gene primers provided the estimates of nucleated cell counts. Sequenced by immunoSEQ multiplex PCR; TCRdb stores in-frame clones only, minus some. That table gives V, J and clone size, and the DNA gave D and trimming. The data contain some 120,000 clones, less than 90% of them singletons. This rearrangement joins TRBV5-1 to TRBJ2-3, with 11 bases aligning to TRBD2. The sample comprised peripheral blood. The TCR was taken from a man between 25 and 39 years old with acute or convalescent COVID-19. Here the CDR3 reads CASSWSSGRGTDTQYF. In DNA, the CDR3 is TGCGCCAGCAGCTGGAGTAGCGGGAGGGGCACAGATACGCAGTATTTT.